This T cell receptor (beta chain) comes out of a study of EBV T-cell therapy then PD-1 blockade in nasopharyngeal carcinoma. Notes on this clone: Antigen: not known. This specimen includes other DNA sequences encoding the same CDR3.

The treatment denotes: AdE1-LMPpoly-expanded autologous EBV-specific T-cell therapy followed by anti-PD-1 nivolumab. TCRdb's table, derived via immunoSEQ multiplex PCR, lists solely in-frame clones and lacks some. Of about 14,000 clones in the sample, about 85% were seen once. The germline V gene encodes CDR1 LGHNA and CDR2 YNFKEQ. This CDR3 is 14 amino acids long. V lost 3 bases and J lost 3, with 12 bases in between. This TCR derives from a man between 35 and 55 years old with nasopharyngeal carcinoma. The rearrangement uses TRBV4-2 and TRBJ2-7; a weak D match, TRBD1 (7 bases). Here the sequenced sample was CD8+ T cells from blood, taken around day 100 from a patient whose treatment included autologous EBV-specific T cells and nivolumab. CDR3 loop: CASSQGGQSYEQYF. CDR3 nucleotide sequence: TGTGCCAGCAGCCAGGGGGGACAGAGCTACGAGCAGTACTTC.